Shown below are 23 T cell receptor beta chains from a single sample sequenced in a study of blood T cell repertoires in COVID-19. The repertoire was sequenced with immunoSEQ multiplex PCR; TCRdb's copy has only in-frame clones and lacks some. The table lists 150,000 to 200,000 clones, 90% of them singletons. Sequences were obtained from peripheral blood. Receptor source: a man aged 45-60 years with acute or convalescent COVID-19.

This clone was found a few times. The chain is built from TRBV3-1 (or the pseudogene TRBV3-2) and TRBJ2-5, with TRBD1 as a possible D gene (6 bases). Trimming left V 4 bases short and J 5 bases short, with 23 bases between. The CDR3 consists of 17 residues. Germline lookup yields CDR1 LGHDT and CDR2 YNNKEL (reference sequence). CDR3 sequence reads: CASSPFAPGTTPETQYF. In DNA, the CDR3 is TGTGCCAGCAGCCCCTTCGCCCCCGGGACAACCCCCGAGACCCAGTACTTC.

The chain links TRBV7-2 to TRBJ2-3; D remains ambiguous. The V end was cut by 1 base, the J end by 4 bases, with 6 bases between. The germline gives CDR1 SGHTA, CDR2 FQGNSA. This CDR3 is 13 amino acids long. The chain's CDR3 is CASSLVFSDTQYF. Here the CDR3 DNA reads TGTGCCAGCAGCTTAGTTTTCTCAGATACGCAGTATTTT.

V gene TRBV28 combines with J gene TRBJ1-6, with D maybe TRBD1 (6 bases). CDR1 MDHEN and CDR2 SYDVKM come from the germline V gene. The CDR3 length is 15 residues. V dropped 8 bases and J dropped 7 bases, with 18 bases sitting between them. For the CDR3, the DNA is TGTGCCAGCGGGGAAAGGACAGTTGGGAATTCACCCCTCCACTTT. It specifies CASGERTVGNSPLHF.

The J gene is TRBJ1-1, the V gene TRBV7-8; 11 bases align to TRBD1. The CDR3 length is 16 residues. Germline assignment: CDR1 SGHVS and CDR2 FQNEAQ. The junction had 6 bases not matched to a gene; V was cut back by 5 bases and J by 1 base. The CDR3 coding sequence is TGTGCCAGCAGCCTCGGACAGGGGGCGTCGAACACTGAAGCTTTCTTT. Protein: CASSLGQGASNTEAFF.

The V and J genes are TRBV6-2 or TRBV6-3 and TRBJ2-3; TRBD2 agrees at 7 bases. The CDR3 consists of 14 residues. The germline V gene encodes CDR1 MNHEY and CDR2 SVGEGT. With 2 bases clipped from V and 8 bases from J, the junction kept 7 bases outside the gene matches. CDR3 amino acids: CASSYPGGSRTQYF. The DNA of the CDR3 is TGTGCCAGCAGTTACCCCGGGGGGTCCCGTACGCAGTATTTT.

This clone appeared once. V is TRBV20-1 and J is TRBJ2-7; maybe TRBD2 (5 bases). V lost 3 bases and J 0 bases, leaving 15 bases between the germline ends. The CDR3 consists of 15 residues. From germline, CDR1 is DFQATT and CDR2 SNEGSKA (reference sequence). The CDR3: CSASPASPSSYEQYF. Here the CDR3 DNA reads TGCAGTGCTAGTCCGGCTAGCCCGAGCTCCTACGAGCAGTACTTC.

The gene calls are TRBV10-1 and TRBJ2-4; weak D call: TRBD1 (5 bases). Germline loops: CDR1 WNHNN, CDR2 SYGVQD (reference sequence). This CDR3 region has 15 residues. V was trimmed by 3 bases and J by 3 bases, leaving 12 bases between them. The CDR3 loop is CASSEGRVDKNIQYF. The CDR3 DNA sequence: TGCGCCAGCAGTGAAGGCAGGGTAGACAAAAACATTCAGTACTTC.

The chain employs TRBV7-9 and TRBJ2-6; 9 nucleotides line up with TRBD1. This CDR3 is 18 amino acids long. Germline CDR1 is SEHNR and CDR2 is FQNEAQ (reference sequence). The V segment lost 5 bases and the J segment 0 bases; nucleotides outside the gene matches: 8. The CDR3 sequence: CASSPGTGLISGANVLTF. In DNA, the CDR3 is TGTGCCAGCAGCCCCGGGACAGGGTTAATCTCTGGGGCCAACGTCCTGACTTTC.

V is TRBV10-2 and J is TRBJ2-7; TRBD2 is a possible D gene (5 bases). The CDR3 totals 14 residues. The germline gives CDR1 WSHSY, CDR2 SAAADI. Trimming left V 4 bases short and J 6 bases short, with 16 bases between. The CDR3 DNA reads TGCGCCAGCAGTGGTGGCGGGCTCCTATCCGAGCAGTACTTC. Amino acids: CASSGGGLLSEQYF.

This clone was detected once. The chain uses TRBV27 and TRBJ1-6; TRBD1 matches 10 bases. The germline gives CDR1 MNHEY, CDR2 SMNVEV (reference sequence). The CDR3 covers 15 residues. V trimming: 6 bases; J trimming: 8 bases; junction bases outside the gene matches: 7. CDR3 region: CASSPDRGWDSPLHF. The CDR3 DNA reads as TGTGCCAGCAGCCCGGACAGGGGGTGGGATTCACCCCTCCACTTT.

The chain is built from TRBV7-9 and TRBJ2-3; possibly TRBD1 for D (7 bases). Germline loops: CDR1 SEHNR, CDR2 FQNEAQ (reference sequence). V lost 7 bases, J lost 3 bases, and 17 bases lay in between. The CDR3 is 15 amino acids. CDR3 residues: CASTQGGKGTDTQYF. The CDR3 DNA reads TGTGCCAGCACCCAGGGGGGTAAGGGAACAGATACGCAGTATTTT.

The chain has TRBV4-3 and TRBJ2-4; 7 bases align to TRBD1. Germline lookup yields CDR1 LGHNA and CDR2 YSLEER. The CDR3 has 13 amino acids. With 4 bases clipped from V and 8 bases from J, the junction kept 5 bases outside the gene matches. The CDR3 sequence is CASSPGDRHIQYF. CDR3 DNA: TGCGCCAGCAGCCCCGGGGACAGACACATTCAGTACTTC.

The gene calls are TRBV28 and TRBJ2-4, with 13 bases lining up with TRBD2. Germline V gene sequence: CDR1 MDHEN, CDR2 SYDVKM. Trimming at V came to 6 bases and at J to 8 bases, leaving 4 bases not matched to a gene. CDR3 length: 14 amino acids. Written as DNA, the CDR3 is TGTGCCAGCAGAACTAGCGGGGGGGTGTACATTCAGTACTTC. Translation gives CASRTSGGVYIQYF.

This sequence joins TRBV9 and TRBJ1-6; possible D gene TRBD1, 6 bases. Between the trimmed V and J ends, which lost 4 bases and 5 bases, there was a span of 13 bases. CDR3 size: 15 residues. Germline V lookup: CDR1 SGDLS, CDR2 YYNGEE. This CDR3 is CASSLGQRDNSPLHF. CDR3 nucleotides: TGTGCCAGCAGCTTAGGACAGCGAGATAATTCACCCCTCCACTTT.

V and J are TRBV4-1 and TRBJ1-1; D not resolved. Germline V gene lookup returns CDR1 MGHRA and CDR2 YSYEKL. This CDR3 region has 14 residues. The ends were cut back, 1 base at V and 3 bases at J, with 9 bases in the middle. This CDR3 reads CASSQGQADTEAFF. CDR3 DNA sequence: TGCGCCAGCAGCCAAGGTCAGGCAGACACTGAAGCTTTCTTT.

This clone has just one count. The chain carries TRBV9 and TRBJ2-3; D not resolved. The CDR3 length is 14 residues. The V end was cut by 3 bases, the J end by 0 bases, with 8 bases between. The germline V gene encodes CDR1 SGDLS and CDR2 YYNGEE. DNA of the CDR3: TGTGCCAGCAGCGATCCCAGTAGCACAGATACGCAGTATTTT. Translated, it gives CASSDPSSTDTQYF.

The CDR3 bases are TGTGCCAGCAGCAATAGCGGGAGGCCAGATACGCAGTATTTT. It translates to CASSNSGRPDTQYF. V usage is TRBV27 and J usage is TRBJ2-3; 10 bases align to TRBD2. The length of the CDR3 is 14 residues. Trimming took 6 bases from V and 4 from J; bases not matched to a gene: 4. Germline CDR1 reads MNHEY; CDR2 reads SMNVEV (reference sequence).

The chain employs TRBV19 and TRBJ1-1; TRBD1 matches at 8 bases. Trimming took 5 bases from V and 1 from J; bases not matched to a gene: 0. CDR1 is LNHDA, CDR2 SQIVND, per germline (reference sequence). This CDR3 has 13 residues. The CDR3 here is CASSGQGNTEAFF. The CDR3 DNA reads as TGTGCCAGTAGTGGACAGGGGAACACTGAAGCTTTCTTT.

This chain uses TRBV7-9 with TRBJ1-2, with D uncertain. Germline CDR1 is SEHNR and CDR2 is FQNEAQ (reference sequence). This CDR3 is built from 15 residues. V gave up 6 bases and J gave up 4 bases, with 18 bases separating them. In DNA form, the CDR3 reads TGTGCCAGCAGTCCGAGGACTAGTCCTCGCTATGGCTACACCTTC. It specifies CASSPRTSPRYGYTF.

A note on this clone: The junction differs from germline at one of its ends, possibly a read error. The chain has TRBV7-7 and TRBJ2-1, with D possibly matching TRBD1 (6 bases). The germline V gene has CDR1 SSHAT and CDR2 FNYEAQ (reference sequence). The CDR3 is made up of 13 amino acids. The CDR3 coding sequence is TGTGCTAGCAGCATGGACAGTTACAATGAGCAGTTCTTC. Protein sequence: CASSMDSYNEQFF.

The J gene is TRBJ1-5, the V gene TRBV10-3, with a tentative D call TRBD1 (6 bases). V was pared by 5 bases and J by 6 bases, with 14 bases between. CDR3 length: 14 residues. The germline V gene encodes CDR1 ENHRY and CDR2 SYGVKD. CDR3 nucleotides: TGTGCCATCAGTCTGGACAGAGACGCTCAGCCCCAGCATTTT. The encoded protein is CAISLDRDAQPQHF.

This chain uses TRBV5-4 with TRBJ2-2; 7 bases are shared with TRBD2. V was pared by 4 bases and J by 0 bases, with 3 bases of the junction left unmatched. CDR3 length: 15 amino acids. Germline V gives CDR1 SGHNT, CDR2 YYREEE (reference sequence). The CDR3 DNA is TGTGCCAGCAGCCTGGGGGGGGCGAACACCGGGGAGCTGTTTTTT. It codes for CASSLGGANTGELFF.

The CDR3 bases are TGTGCCACCAGCAAGGGACTAGCGGGACCGGCCTCCGGGGAGCTGTTTTTT. Amino acids: CATSKGLAGPASGELFF. The chain uses TRBV15 and TRBJ2-2, with 13 bases that match TRBD2. The CDR3 has 17 residues. Germline V lookup: CDR1 LNHNV, CDR2 YYDKDF (reference sequence). The trim removed 4 bases at V and 6 bases at J, leaving 8 bases unmatched. The whole variable domain, filled in from reference TRBV15 and TRBJ2-2, reads DAMVIQNPRYQVTQFGKPVTLSCSQTLNHNVMYWYQQKSSQAPKLLFHYYDKDFNNEADTPDNFQSRRPNTSFCFLDIRSPGLGDTAMYLCATSKGLAGPASGELFFGEGSRLTVL.